The clone carrying this T cell receptor (beta chain) was seen a few times. This entry comes from a study of glioma-infiltrating T cells. Amplification of TCR alpha and beta CDR3 regions from RNA used iRepertoire nested multiplex PCR. Tissue mRNA or PBMC total RNA, roughly 100-400 ng, went into one-step reverse transcription and amplification. TCRdb redid the calling of the multiplex PCR reads with MiXCR, one entry per CDR3 protein. The sample has 150,000 to 200,000 distinct CDR3 sequences; about 47% are singletons. The sequence derives from a human donor with low-grade glioma or glioblastoma, undergoing nonglioma brain surgery, or in good health (not recorded which). Sequencing was performed on glioma tissue, nonneoplastic brain tissue, or PBMCs (not recorded which).

CDR3 coding DNA: TGTGCTAGTGGTTTGGAAACTGAAGCTTTCTTT. It encodes CASGLETEAFF. The rearrangement joins TRBV12-5 to TRBJ1-1; no definite D call. The CDR3 loop spans 11 amino acids. The germline V gene has CDR1 LGHNT and CDR2 FRNRAP. V lost 1 base and J lost 5, with 2 bases in between.